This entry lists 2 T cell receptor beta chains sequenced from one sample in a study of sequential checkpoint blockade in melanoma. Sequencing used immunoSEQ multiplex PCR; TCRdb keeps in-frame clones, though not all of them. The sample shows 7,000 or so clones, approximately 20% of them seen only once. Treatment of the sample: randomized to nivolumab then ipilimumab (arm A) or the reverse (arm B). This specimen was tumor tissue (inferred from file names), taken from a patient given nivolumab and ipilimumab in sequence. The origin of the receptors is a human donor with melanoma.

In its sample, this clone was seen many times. The DNA for the CDR3 is TGCGCCAGCAGCCGCGGGGATACGAACACCGGGGAGCTGTTTTTT. This sequence encodes CASSRGDTNTGELFF. The chain recombines TRBV4-1 with TRBJ2-2; D is possibly TRBD2 (6 bases). In germline, CDR1 is MGHRA, CDR2 YSYEKL. The V and J ends lost 4 bases and 0 bases respectively, with 9 bases between them. The CDR3 length is 15 residues.

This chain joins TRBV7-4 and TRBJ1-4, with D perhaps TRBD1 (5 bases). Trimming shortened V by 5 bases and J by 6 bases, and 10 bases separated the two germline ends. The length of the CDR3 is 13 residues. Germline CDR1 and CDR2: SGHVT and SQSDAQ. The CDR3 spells CASSAGTDEKLFF. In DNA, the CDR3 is TGTGCCAGCAGCGCCGGGACGGATGAAAAACTGTTTTTT. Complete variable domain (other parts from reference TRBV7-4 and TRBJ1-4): GAGVSQSPRYKVAKRGRDVALRCDSISGHVTLYWYRQTLGQGSEVLTYSQSDAQRDKSGRPSGRFSAERPERSVSTLKIQRTEQGDSAVYLCASSAGTDEKLFFGSGTQLSVL.